This TCR beta chain derives from a study of shared T cell receptors in the human thymus. The table came from immunoSEQ multiplex PCR; TCRdb's copy has only in-frame clones and leaves some out. The data hold 450,000 to 650,000 clones, with approximately 80% observed a single time. This CDR3 region has 15 residues. The germline CDR1 and CDR2 sequences are SGHDT and YYEEEE. V was clipped by 2 bases and J by 7 bases, with 16 bases between them. This same sample was also taken into another study, of human thymus T cells. That work adds: Thymic material originated from resections removed in the course of corrective heart surgery. Usage of V and J genes appeared biased in thymic and blood repertoires. Thymic repertoires of unrelated individuals were reported in related research to overlap highly.

The specimen sequenced was thymocytes. The TCR was taken from a boy under three years old with a congenital heart defect. The chain joins TRBV5-6 to TRBJ2-1, with D perhaps TRBD1 (6 bases). The chain's CDR3 is CASSFELTGRNEQFF. The CDR3 DNA reads as TGTGCCAGCAGCTTTGAATTGACAGGAAGGAATGAGCAGTTCTTC.